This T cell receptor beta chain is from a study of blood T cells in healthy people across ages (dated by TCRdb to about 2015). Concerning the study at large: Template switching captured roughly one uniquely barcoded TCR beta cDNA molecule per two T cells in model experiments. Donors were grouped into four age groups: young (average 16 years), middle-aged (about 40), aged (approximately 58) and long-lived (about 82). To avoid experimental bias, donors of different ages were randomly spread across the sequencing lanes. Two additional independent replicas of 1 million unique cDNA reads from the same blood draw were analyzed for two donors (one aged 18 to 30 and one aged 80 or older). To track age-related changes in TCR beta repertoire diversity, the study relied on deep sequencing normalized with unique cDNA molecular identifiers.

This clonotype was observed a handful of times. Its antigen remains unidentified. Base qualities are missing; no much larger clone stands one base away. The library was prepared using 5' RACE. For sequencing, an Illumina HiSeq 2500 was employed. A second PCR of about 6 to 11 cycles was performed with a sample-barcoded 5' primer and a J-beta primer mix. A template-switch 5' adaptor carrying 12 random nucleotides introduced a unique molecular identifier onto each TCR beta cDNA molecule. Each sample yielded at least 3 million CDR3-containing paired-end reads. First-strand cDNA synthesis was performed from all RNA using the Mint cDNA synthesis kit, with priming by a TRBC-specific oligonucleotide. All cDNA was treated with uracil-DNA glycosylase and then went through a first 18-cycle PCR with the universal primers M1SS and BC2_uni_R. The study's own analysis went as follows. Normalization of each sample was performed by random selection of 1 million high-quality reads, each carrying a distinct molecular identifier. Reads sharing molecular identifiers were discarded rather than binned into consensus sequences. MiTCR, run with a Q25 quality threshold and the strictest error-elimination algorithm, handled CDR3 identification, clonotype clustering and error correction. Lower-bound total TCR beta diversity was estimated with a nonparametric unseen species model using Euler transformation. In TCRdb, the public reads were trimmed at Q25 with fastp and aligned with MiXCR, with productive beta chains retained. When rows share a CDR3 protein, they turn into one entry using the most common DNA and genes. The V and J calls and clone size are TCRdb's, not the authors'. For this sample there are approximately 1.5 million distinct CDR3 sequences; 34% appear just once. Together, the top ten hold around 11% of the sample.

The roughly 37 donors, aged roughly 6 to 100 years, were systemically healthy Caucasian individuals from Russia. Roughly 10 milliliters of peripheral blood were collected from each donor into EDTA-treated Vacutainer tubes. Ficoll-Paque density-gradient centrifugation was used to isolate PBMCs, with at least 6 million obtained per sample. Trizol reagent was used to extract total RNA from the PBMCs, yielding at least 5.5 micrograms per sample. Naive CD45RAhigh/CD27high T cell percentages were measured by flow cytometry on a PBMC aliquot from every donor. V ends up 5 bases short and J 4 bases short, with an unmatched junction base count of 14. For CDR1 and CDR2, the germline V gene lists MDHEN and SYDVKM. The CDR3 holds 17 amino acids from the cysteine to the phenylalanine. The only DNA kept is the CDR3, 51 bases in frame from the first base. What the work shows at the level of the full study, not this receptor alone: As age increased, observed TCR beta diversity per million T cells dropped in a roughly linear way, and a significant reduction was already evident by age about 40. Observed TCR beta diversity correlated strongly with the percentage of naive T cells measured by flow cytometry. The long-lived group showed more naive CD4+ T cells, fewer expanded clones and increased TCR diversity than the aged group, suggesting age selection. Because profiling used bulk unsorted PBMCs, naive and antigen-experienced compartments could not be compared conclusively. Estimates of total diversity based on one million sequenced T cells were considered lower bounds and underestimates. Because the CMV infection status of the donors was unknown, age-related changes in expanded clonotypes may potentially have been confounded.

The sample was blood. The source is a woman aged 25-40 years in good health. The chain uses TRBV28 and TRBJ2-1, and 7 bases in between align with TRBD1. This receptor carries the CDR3 CASSQPEGARWYNEQFF. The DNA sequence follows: TGTGCCAGCAGTCAACCAGAGGGGGCCCGTTGGTACAATGAGCAGTTCTTC. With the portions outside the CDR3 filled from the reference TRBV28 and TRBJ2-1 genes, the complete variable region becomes DVKVTQSSRYLVKRTGEKVFLECVQDMDHENMFWYRQDPGLGLRLIYFSYDVKMKEKGDIPEGYSVSREKKERFSLILESASTNQTSMYLCASSQPEGARWYNEQFFGPGTRLTVL.